The 28 T cell receptor beta chains in this list originate from one sample, sequenced in a study of blood T cell repertoires in COVID-19. Libraries were prepared by immunoSEQ multiplex PCR; TCRdb keeps only in-frame clonotypes and omits some of them. This table holds some 210,000 clones, approximately 80% found once. The sample taken for sequencing was PBMCs or T cells enriched from blood (not recorded which). The source is a man aged 30 to 45 with acute COVID-19.

Only a few counts were recorded for this clone. V is TRBV29-1 and J is TRBJ1-1, with 7 bases aligning to TRBD1. CDR1 SQVTM and CDR2 ANQGSEA come from the germline V gene. V shed 7 bases, J shed 9 bases, and the junction held 11 bases outside the gene matches. The CDR3 totals 12 residues. DNA for the CDR3: TGCAGCGCCTTCTCGGGACAGTCGCAAGCTTTCTTT. As protein: CSAFSGQSQAFF.

V usage is TRBV27 and J usage is TRBJ1-2; a possible D gene is TRBD1 (6 bases). CDR1 and CDR2 (germline): MNHEY, SMNVEV (reference sequence). Trimming left V 6 bases short and J 0 bases short, with 17 bases between. The CDR3 runs 16 residues. CDR3 nucleotides: TGTGCCAGCAGCGGCGCGGGGGGCCGGACTAACTATGGCTACACCTTC. This gives the protein CASSGAGGRTNYGYTF.

This chain uses TRBV5-1 with TRBJ2-1, with D possibly matching TRBD2 (5 bases). Trimming removed 4 bases from V and 8 bases from J, with 16 bases in between. This CDR3 contains 14 residues. The germline V gene encodes CDR1 SGHRS and CDR2 YFSETQ. The CDR3 nucleotides read TGCGCCAGCAGCCCGGGTGAGGTGAGGGATGAGCAGTTCTTC. It encodes CASSPGEVRDEQFF.

This rearrangement joins TRBV12-3 or TRBV12-4 to TRBJ1-4; a possible D gene is TRBD1 (6 bases). The CDR3 consists of 13 residues. V dropped 5 bases and J dropped 8 bases, with 12 bases sitting between them. The CDR3 bases are TGTGCCAGCAGTCATATGACAGGAGAAAAACTGTTTTTT. Protein sequence: CASSHMTGEKLFF.

The chain has TRBV29-1 and TRBJ1-1; D not resolved. Trimming left V 6 bases short and J 6 bases short, with 8 bases between. This CDR3 spans 10 amino acids. CDR1 is SQVTM and CDR2 is ANQGSEA in the germline V gene. CDR3 coding DNA: TGCAGCGTGTCCATCCCTGAAGCTTTCTTT. Residues: CSVSIPEAFF.

The V and J genes are TRBV5-1 and TRBJ2-7; 7 nucleotides align to TRBD1. This CDR3 contains 16 residues. The germline V gene encodes CDR1 SGHRS and CDR2 YFSETQ. V lost 1 base, J lost 6 bases, and 13 bases stayed unmatched. The CDR3 DNA reads TGCGCCAGCAGCTTGTCCGCGACAGGGTTTCGCCTCGAGCAGTACTTC. Encoded protein: CASSLSATGFRLEQYF. The full variable domain, its missing parts supplied by reference TRBV5-1 and TRBJ2-7, is KAGVTQTPRYLIKTRGQQVTLSCSPISGHRSVSWYQQTPGQGLQFLFEYFSETQRNKGNFPGRFSGRQFSNSRSEMNVSTLELGDSALYLCASSLSATGFRLEQYFGPGTRLTVT.

The chain joins TRBV14 to TRBJ2-5; perhaps TRBD1 as D (6 bases). V dropped 5 bases and J dropped 0 bases, with 10 bases sitting between them. The CDR3 is 14 residues long. Looked up from germline, CDR1 is SGHDN and CDR2 is FVKESK. In DNA form, the CDR3 reads TGTGCCAGCAGCACTTGGACAGACCAAGAGACCCAGTACTTC. It translates to CASSTWTDQETQYF. Combining the CDR3 with reference TRBV14 and TRBJ2-5 gives the whole variable domain EAGVTQFPSHSVIEKGQTVTLRCDPISGHDNLYWYRRVMGKEIKFLLHFVKESKQDESGMPNNRFLAERTGGTYSTLKVQPAELEDSGVYFCASSTWTDQETQYFGPGTRLLVL.

The rearrangement joins TRBV7-9 to TRBJ1-5; D is perhaps TRBD1 (5 bases). CDR3 length equals 15 residues. Trimming cost V 3 bases and J 1 base, with 10 bases left between them. CDR1 and CDR2 from the germline V gene are SEHNR and FQNEAQ (reference sequence). The CDR3 DNA follows: TGTGCCAGCAGCTTCCAGGGTGGGAGCAATCAGCCCCAGCATTTT. This encodes CASSFQGGSNQPQHF. Filled out from reference TRBV7-9 and TRBJ1-5, the complete variable domain reads DTGVSQNPRHKITKRGQNVTFRCDPISEHNRLYWYRQTLGQGPEFLTYFQNEAQLEKSRLLSDRFSAERPKGSFSTLEIQRTEQGDSAMYLCASSFQGGSNQPQHFGDGTRLSIL.

This chain connects TRBV6-5 to TRBJ1-2, with 7 bases identical to TRBD1. V lost 6 bases and J lost 3; bases outside the gene matches: 4. This CDR3 is built from 13 residues. Germline-derived CDR1 and CDR2 are MNHEY and SVGAGI. DNA of the CDR3: TGTGCCAGCAGACTCGGGACAGACTATGGCTACACCTTC. Protein product: CASRLGTDYGYTF.

With regard to this clone: Other DNA sequences within the sample encode an identical CDR3. The rearrangement links TRBV18 to TRBJ1-2; the match to TRBD1 covers 11 bases. The CDR3 length is 14 residues. The J segment lost 4 bases and the V segment lost 6 bases, leaving 4 bases of the junction unmatched. The germline V gene has CDR1 KGHSH and CDR2 LQKENI. The CDR3 DNA is TGTGCCAGCTCGAGCGGGACAGGGGGCTATGGCTACACCTTC. Translation: CASSSGTGGYGYTF.

This clone was counted many times. Different DNA sequences within this sample yield the same CDR3. This chain connects TRBV5-1 to TRBJ2-5, with 11 bases aligning to TRBD2. With 0 bases clipped from V and 2 bases from J, the junction kept 0 bases outside the gene matches. CDR3 length equals 15 residues. Germline V gives CDR1 SGHRS, CDR2 YFSETQ. The CDR3 region has the DNA TGCGCCAGCAGCTTGGTAGCGGGGGGGCAAGAGACCCAGTACTTC. Amino acids: CASSLVAGGQETQYF.

In DNA form, the CDR3 reads TGTGCCAGCAGGGACAGGGACCTACCCTACGAGCAGTACTTC. Its protein is CASRDRDLPYEQYF. The V call is TRBV6-5, the J call TRBJ2-7; 8 bases line up with TRBD1. This CDR3 contains 14 residues. V shed 6 bases, J shed 2 bases, and the junction held 6 bases outside the gene matches. The germline gives CDR1 MNHEY, CDR2 SVGAGI.

As DNA, the CDR3 is TGCAGCGTTGTGGGGGGGGACTATGGCTACACCTTC. This encodes CSVVGGDYGYTF. The rearrangement links TRBV29-1 to TRBJ1-2; possibly TRBD1 for D (5 bases). Germline V gene sequence: CDR1 SQVTM, CDR2 ANQGSEA. The CDR3 totals 12 residues. Trimming took 4 bases from V and 3 from J, leaving 9 bases between them.

The chain uses TRBV11-2 and TRBJ2-7; TRBD2 is a possible D gene (5 bases). V lost 5 bases and J 4 bases, leaving 18 bases between the germline ends. This CDR3 is 15 amino acids long. The germline V gene encodes CDR1 SGHAT and CDR2 FQNNGV. The CDR3 DNA sequence: TGTGCCAGCAGCCCCATAGCGCTGGCCAAATACGAGCAGTACTTC. This translates into CASSPIALAKYEQYF.

The chain recombines TRBV28 with TRBJ1-1; weak D call: TRBD1 (5 bases). V was trimmed by 5 bases and J by 3 bases, leaving 19 bases between them. This CDR3 has 16 residues. CDR1 MDHEN and CDR2 SYDVKM come from the germline V gene. For the CDR3, the DNA is TGTGCCAGCAGTCCCTCCGGGTCAGGGCGCGACACTGAAGCTTTCTTT. This translates into CASSPSGSGRDTEAFF.

The rearrangement joins TRBV3-1 (or the pseudogene TRBV3-2) to TRBJ1-6, with D unresolved. The germline V gene encodes CDR1 LGHDT and CDR2 YNNKEL (reference sequence). CDR3 length equals 14 residues. V lost 0 bases to trimming and J lost 7 bases, with 7 bases between them. Here the CDR3 reads CASSQDTRNSPLHF. The DNA for the CDR3 is TGTGCCAGCAGCCAAGACACCCGGAATTCACCCCTCCACTTT.

The genes are TRBV6-5 and TRBJ1-2, with D uncertain. The length of the CDR3 is 12 residues. Trimming cost V 8 bases and J 6 bases, with 13 bases left between them. Per germline, CDR1 MNHEY and CDR2 SVGAGI. The CDR3 region is CASARVEDGYTF. CDR3 DNA: TGTGCCAGCGCCCGGGTTGAGGATGGCTACACCTTC.

The chain combines TRBV6-1 with TRBJ2-5; 15 bases line up with TRBD2. V was pared by 4 bases and J by 2 bases, with 2 bases of the junction left unmatched. Germline V CDR1 and CDR2: MNHNS, SASEGT. This CDR3 region has 16 residues. The CDR3 bases are TGTGCCAGCAGTGCCGGACTAGCGGGGGGGCAAGAGACCCAGTACTTC. As protein: CASSAGLAGGQETQYF.

This clone was seen only once. V and J are TRBV24-1 and TRBJ2-1; 8 nucleotides match TRBD1. This CDR3 region has 16 residues. CDR1 and CDR2 (germline): KGHDR, SFDVKD. J was trimmed by 0 bases and V by 5 bases; bases with no gene match: 5. Here the CDR3 DNA reads TGTGCCACCAGTGTAACTGACAGGGGCTCCTACAATGAGCAGTTCTTC. Translated, it gives CATSVTDRGSYNEQFF.

The chain links TRBV27 to TRBJ2-7; TRBD1 matches 9 bases. The germline V gene has CDR1 MNHEY and CDR2 SMNVEV (reference sequence). V shed 8 bases and J 5 bases; nucleotides not matched to a gene: 7. The CDR3 has 13 residues. The CDR3 spells CASGSRQGDEQYF. The CDR3 region has the DNA TGTGCCAGCGGGTCACGACAGGGGGACGAGCAGTACTTC.

This clone was seen just once. V is TRBV24-1 and J is TRBJ1-1; D unclear. From germline, CDR1 is KGHDR and CDR2 SFDVKD. Trimming took 8 bases from V and 0 from J, leaving 6 bases between them. CDR3 length: 12 amino acids. The CDR3: CATTGLNTEAFF. Written as DNA, the CDR3 is TGTGCCACCACGGGGTTGAACACTGAAGCTTTCTTT.

The V and J genes are TRBV2 and TRBJ2-2; no clear D gene. The germline V and J ends were trimmed by 5 bases and 0 bases, with 13 bases remaining between them. In germline, CDR1 is SNHLY, CDR2 FYNNEI. The CDR3 contains 16 residues. The CDR3 DNA is TGTGCCAGCAGTCTAAACCGGGTACCGAACACCGGGGAGCTGTTTTTT. Its translation: CASSLNRVPNTGELFF.

This clone has more than one count but fewer than ten. The chain joins TRBV7-9 to TRBJ2-1, with 8 bases fitting TRBD2. Germline V gene sequence: CDR1 SEHNR, CDR2 FQNEAQ (reference sequence). This CDR3 has 15 residues. V lost 6 bases to trimming and J lost 7 bases; unmatched junction nucleotides: 11. The CDR3 sequence is CASSPEGLAGNEQFF. The CDR3 nucleotides are TGTGCCAGCAGTCCCGAAGGACTAGCTGGGAATGAGCAGTTCTTC.

There are a few counts of this clone. This rearrangement joins TRBV7-2 to TRBJ1-2; D not certain. This CDR3 has 13 amino acids. The ends were cut back, 2 bases at V and 3 bases at J, with 7 bases in the middle. Germline lookup yields CDR1 SGHTA and CDR2 FQGNSA. Here the CDR3 DNA reads TGTGCCAGCAGCTTACTAGAGGACTATGGCTACACCTTC. Protein: CASSLLEDYGYTF.

The CDR3 DNA reads TGTGCCAGCAGTCCCAACCCGGGACAGGGGGAAGGGAAAGCTTTCTTT. Translation: CASSPNPGQGEGKAFF. V and J are TRBV27 and TRBJ1-1; 11 nucleotides match TRBD1. V lost 5 bases to trimming and J lost 9 bases; unmatched junction nucleotides: 14. The germline CDR1 and CDR2 sequences are MNHEY and SMNVEV (reference sequence). CDR3 length: 16 amino acids.

J is TRBJ1-6 and V is TRBV6-5; TRBD1 is a possible D gene (6 bases). Trimming stripped 7 bases from V and 6 bases from J, with 13 bases between. Germline V gene data show CDR1 as MNHEY and CDR2 as SVGAGI. The CDR3 covers 14 residues. CDR3 coding DNA: TGTGCCAGCACCCTCCGGGACACTAATTCACCCCTCCACTTT. This encodes CASTLRDTNSPLHF.

V and J are TRBV4-1 and TRBJ2-7; maybe TRBD2 (6 bases). Trimming cost V 1 base and J 4 bases, with 14 bases left between them. The germline gives CDR1 MGHRA, CDR2 YSYEKL. The length of the CDR3 is 15 residues. DNA of the CDR3: TGCGCCAGCAGCCAAGGTAGCGTGGGAGGATACGAGCAGTACTTC. Its translation is CASSQGSVGGYEQYF.

This rearrangement joins TRBV10-2 to TRBJ2-1; the D gene is possibly TRBD1 (5 bases). Trimming took off 4 bases at V and 10 bases at J, with 11 bases between the two ends. CDR3 length: 12 amino acids. The germline CDR1 and CDR2 sequences are WSHSY and SAAADI. The CDR3 reads CASSAGLGEQFF. In DNA, the CDR3 is TGCGCCAGCAGTGCAGGGCTAGGAGAGCAGTTCTTC.